The source of this T cell receptor (beta chain) is a study of T cell repertoires in cytomegalovirus infection. Study in general: Recently described HLA-C-restricted plus well-studied HLA-B-restricted CMV epitopes were used. Both a matching HLA type and CMV infection were indicated by public TCR beta signatures. Study-level points and caveats: CMV-specific HLA-C-restricted TCR beta clonotypes dominated the ex vivo response. Cumulative frequency (of public TCR beta family members) identified carriers of CMV plus the relevant HLA.

The table lists this clonotype with many counts. The antigen is undetermined. This CDR3 is 16 amino acids long. V gave up 1 base and J gave up 6 bases, with 16 bases separating them. Germline loops: CDR1 MGHRA, CDR2 YSYEKL. One entry per CDR3 protein, called by TCRdb with MiXCR from the reads. The data hold roughly 280,000 distinct CDR3 sequences, with 22% observed a single time. V usage is TRBV4-1 and J usage is TRBJ1-5; the D gene is possibly TRBD1 (5 bases). The sequencing used cultured PBMCs, collected from culture after CMV antigen stimulation. The sequence derives from a human donor in good health (CMV status not recorded). Some clones in this sample may be carry-over from other donors' samples. The chain's CDR3 is CASSQVNLLGGQPQHF. The CDR3, as DNA: TGCGCCAGCAGCCAAGTAAATTTGCTGGGGGGTCAGCCCCAGCATTTT.